This TCR beta chain is from a study of OX40 agonist ivuxolimab in advanced cancers. Study results and caveats: Relatively little clonal expansion, among the lowest observed, appeared in partial responders at 0.1-3.0 mg/kg.

The CDR3 sequence is 12 residues long. The germline V and J ends were trimmed by 6 bases and 8 bases, with 8 bases remaining between them. Germline loops: CDR1 MNHNS, CDR2 SASEGT. This clone was recorded once. Its antigen is as yet unknown. Using immunoSEQ multiplex PCR, the repertoire was profiled, and TCRdb retains in-frame clones only, with some absent. The sample contains about 61,000 clones, roughly four fifths of which appear only once. This clonotype was obtained from an adult with an advanced solid tumor such as melanoma, head and neck, liver or kidney cancer. The sample consisted of CD4+ or CD8+ T cells sorted from blood, taken in a trial of the OX40 agonist ivuxolimab. The J gene is TRBJ1-6, the V gene TRBV6-1; D is perhaps TRBD1 (5 bases). For the CDR3, the DNA is TGTGCCAGCAGCGCGGGGGATTCACCCCTCCACTTT. It encodes CASSAGDSPLHF.